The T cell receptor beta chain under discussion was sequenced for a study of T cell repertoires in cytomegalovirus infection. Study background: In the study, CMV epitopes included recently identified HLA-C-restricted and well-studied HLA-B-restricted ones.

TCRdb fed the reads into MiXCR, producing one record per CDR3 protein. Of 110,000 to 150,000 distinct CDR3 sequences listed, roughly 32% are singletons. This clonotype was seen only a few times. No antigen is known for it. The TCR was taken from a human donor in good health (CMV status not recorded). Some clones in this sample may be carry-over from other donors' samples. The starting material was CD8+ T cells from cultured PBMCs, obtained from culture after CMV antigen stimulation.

DNA of the CDR3: TGTGCCAGCAGTGACGGACCCACCACTGAAGCTTTCTTT. Protein product: CASSDGPTTEAFF. The chain uses TRBV6-1 and TRBJ1-1; the D is unclear. The CDR3 loop spans 13 amino acids. Germline values: CDR1 MNHNS, CDR2 SASEGT. V shed 3 bases and J shed 4 bases, with 9 bases lying between them.